This is a list of T cell receptor beta chains from one sample in a study of early T cells in non-severe SARS-CoV-2 infection. TCRdb independently ran MiXCR on the 5' RACE reads; one entry per CDR3 protein. This table holds 25,000 to 30,000 distinct CDR3 sequences, approximately 4.3% found once. Sequenced material: whole blood. Receptors were obtained from an adult who was a healthcare worker with PCR-confirmed SARS-CoV-2 infection or an uninfected control (not recorded which). The CDR3 runs from the conserved cysteine through the conserved F or W. A D gene is named only where the DNA matches it firmly. The size entry is marked missing in some rows and otherwise reads once, few, many or a size class.

size | D | length | J | V | DNA | CDR3
many | NA | 14 | TRBJ2-7 | TRBV14 | TGTGCCAGCAGCCAAGATCTGACAGAGTACGAGCAGTACTTC | CASSQDLTEYEQYF
many | TRBD1 | 15 | TRBJ2-5 | TRBV11-2 | TGTGCCAGCAGCTTAGGAGGGACAGGGAGTGAGACCCAGTACTTC | CASSLGGTGSETQYF
large | TRBD2 | 16 | TRBJ2-2 | TRBV7-9 | TGTGCCAGCAGCTTAAGGAGCGGGATCACCACCGGGGAGCTGTTTTTT | CASSLRSGITTGELFF
many | NA | 14 | TRBJ1-1 | TRBV7-6 | TGTGCCAGCAGCTTGGGGTCTGCATACACTGAAGCTTTCTTT | CASSLGSAYTEAFF
many | NA | 12 | TRBJ2-2 | TRBV29-1 | TGCAGCGCCGGGGCCTCCACCGGGGAGCTGTTTTTT | CSAGASTGELFF
NA | TRBD2 | 13 | TRBJ2-1 | TRBV9 | TGTGCCAGCAGCGGACTAGCTCACAATGAGCAGTTCTTC | CASSGLAHNEQFF
NA | NA | 16 | TRBJ2-7 | TRBV18 | TGTGCCAGCTCACCACCGGAGGGGGGGTTTGGCAACGAGCAGTACTTC | CASSPPEGGFGNEQYF
many | NA | 15 | TRBJ1-5 | TRBV6-1 | TGTGCCAGCAGTCCGCAGACGGTGAATAATCAGCCCCAGCATTTT | CASSPQTVNNQPQHF
many | TRBD1 | 14 | TRBJ2-7 | TRBV5-1 | TGCGCCAGCAGCTTACAGGGGAGTTACTACGAGCAGTACTTC | CASSLQGSYYEQYF
many | NA | 13 | TRBJ2-5 | TRBV20-1 | TGCAGTGCTGCCCAGACTCCGAGGGAGACCCAGTACTTC | CSAAQTPRETQYF
many | NA | 15 | TRBJ2-3 | TRBV5-1 | TGCGCCAGCAGCTTGAACGGGCCCAGCACAGATACGCAGTATTTT | CASSLNGPSTDTQYF
many | NA | 15 | TRBJ2-1 | TRBV7-8 | TGTGCCAGCAGCTTAGCCGGGGTTAGGAACAATGAGCAGTTCTTC | CASSLAGVRNNEQFF
many | TRBD1 | 13 | TRBJ1-1 | TRBV20-1 | TGCAGTGTCACGGACAGGCGCCGGGGTGAAGCTTTCTTT | CSVTDRRRGEAFF
many | NA | 13 | TRBJ1-2 | TRBV27 | TGTGCCAGCAGTAGCCGGGAGGGATATGGCTACACCTTC | CASSSREGYGYTF
many | NA | 19 | TRBJ2-1 | TRBV4-1 | TGCGCCAGCAGCCAAGGTTTATTTGTGGCCCCTAGCTCCTACAATGAGCAGTTCTTC | CASSQGLFVAPSSYNEQFF
NA | NA | 15 | TRBJ1-6 | TRBV7-3 | TGTGCCAGCAGCCGAGAGACAGCCTATAATTCACCCCTCCACTTT | CASSRETAYNSPLHF
NA | TRBD2 | 17 | TRBJ2-7 | TRBV28 | TGTGCCAGCAGTTCCCTCCATAGCGGGAGGAGCTCCTACGAGCAGTACTTC | CASSSLHSGRSSYEQYF
many | TRBD1 | 13 | TRBJ1-6 | TRBV20-1 | TGCAGTGCTAGGGACAGGGAACATTCACCCCTCCACTTT | CSARDREHSPLHF
many | NA | 14 | TRBJ2-1 | TRBV20-1 | TGCAGTGCTAGTGATTCGAGGAGCTACAATGAGCAGTTCTTC | CSASDSRSYNEQFF
NA | NA | 14 | TRBJ2-5 | TRBV11-3 | TGTGCCAGCAGCTCCCGACAGAACCAAGAGACCCAGTACTTC | CASSSRQNQETQYF
NA | TRBD2 | 17 | TRBJ2-1 | TRBV27 | TGTGCCAGCAGCACGTTAACTAGCGGGGATTCCTACAATGAGCAGTTCTTC | CASSTLTSGDSYNEQFF
many | NA | 15 | TRBJ2-5 | TRBV4-1 | TGCGCCAGCAGCCAAGATTCCGGACTCCAAGAGACCCAGTACTTC | CASSQDSGLQETQYF
NA | TRBD1 | 19 | TRBJ2-2 | TRBV4-1 | TGCGCCAGCAGCATCCGGCGACCAGGACAGGGATCTGGTGCCGGGGAGCTGTTTTTT | CASSIRRPGQGSGAGELFF
many | NA | 13 | TRBJ2-2 | TRBV20-1 | TGCAGTGCTAGAGGACTAGATGCCGGGGAGCTGTTTTTT | CSARGLDAGELFF
few | NA | 16 | TRBJ2-1 | TRBV5-4 | TGTGCCAGCAGCTTGGCGGCGACGGGCTCCTACAATGAGCAGTTCTTC | CASSLAATGSYNEQFF
many | NA | 16 | TRBJ1-1 | TRBV5-5 | TGTGCCAGCAGCTTGGTTACAGCGGGCTGGAACACTGAAGCTTTCTTT | CASSLVTAGWNTEAFF
many | NA | 13 | TRBJ2-3 | TRBV27 | TGTGCCAGCAGTTTAAGCTTCACAAATACGCAGTATTTT | CASSLSFTNTQYF
many | TRBD1 | 15 | TRBJ1-5 | TRBV9 | TGTGCCAGCAGCGAGGGGACAGGGGGCATTCAGCCCCAGCATTTT | CASSEGTGGIQPQHF
many | NA | 15 | TRBJ2-1 | TRBV11-2 | TGTGCCAGCAGCTTAGCAGGGTTGGCCTACAATGAGCAGTTCTTC | CASSLAGLAYNEQFF
many | TRBD1 | 15 | TRBJ1-2 | TRBV3-1 | TGTGCCAGCAGCCAGGTGACCGGGACAGGGGATGGCTACACCTTC | CASSQVTGTGDGYTF
many | NA | 15 | TRBJ2-1 | TRBV12-5 | TGTGCTAGTGGTTTGGTACAATTAGGGCGGGCTGAGCAGTTCTTC | CASGLVQLGRAEQFF
many | NA | 13 | TRBJ2-7 | TRBV7-9 | TGTGCCAGCAGCTTAGAGGGTAGCGGTGAGCAGTACTTC | CASSLEGSGEQYF
NA | NA | 14 | TRBJ1-3 | TRBV7-9 | TGTGCCAGCAGCCCGCAGAGCTCTGGAAACACCATATATTTT | CASSPQSSGNTIYF
NA | NA | 14 | TRBJ2-1 | TRBV3-1 | TGTGCCAGCAGCCAAGATCAGCGGGACAATGAGCAGTTCTTC | CASSQDQRDNEQFF
many | NA | 12 | TRBJ1-6 | TRBV20-1 | TGCAGTGCGCTACAGGGTCATTCACCCCTCCACTTT | CSALQGHSPLHF
many | TRBD1 | 15 | TRBJ1-5 | TRBV5-1 | TGCGCCAGCAGCTGGACAGGGGATAGCAATCAGCCCCAGCATTTT | CASSWTGDSNQPQHF
many | TRBD2 | 17 | TRBJ2-1 | TRBV6-6 | TGTGCCAGCACCCGGGGCCTGGCGGGAGGGCACGACAATGAGCAGTTCTTC | CASTRGLAGGHDNEQFF
NA | NA | 15 | TRBJ1-5 | TRBV5-5 | TGTGCCAGCAGCATAGGACAGATCGACAATCAGCCCCAGCATTTT | CASSIGQIDNQPQHF
many | TRBD1 | 14 | TRBJ2-1 | TRBV29-1 | TGCAGCGTAGGAACAGGGGGCTTAACCAATGAGCAGTTCTTC | CSVGTGGLTNEQFF
many | NA | 12 | TRBJ1-3 | TRBV6-1 | TGTGCCAGCAGTGGGCCAGGGAACACCATATATTTT | CASSGPGNTIYF
many | NA | 13 | TRBJ1-5 | TRBV11-2 | TGTGCCAGCAGCTTAGGTCAGAATCAGCCCCAGCATTTT | CASSLGQNQPQHF
many | NA | 13 | TRBJ2-7 | TRBV5-1 | TGCGCCAGCAGCTTTATGGACTCCTACGAGCAGTACTTC | CASSFMDSYEQYF
many | TRBD2 | 17 | TRBJ2-2 | TRBV24-1 | TGTGCCACCTGGTTGCTAGCGGGAGGTCTAAACACCGGGGAGCTGTTTTTT | CATWLLAGGLNTGELFF
NA | TRBD1 | 17 | TRBJ1-1 | TRBV20-1 | TGCAGTGCTCGGAATATACATAGACAGGGCCGGAACACTGAAGCTTTCTTT | CSARNIHRQGRNTEAFF
NA | NA | 12 | TRBJ1-1 | TRBV20-1 | TGCAGTGCGCCTACAATGAACACTGAAGCTTTCTTT | CSAPTMNTEAFF
many | NA | 14 | TRBJ1-5 | TRBV3-1 | TGTGCCAGCAGCCAAGATCTTAGCAATCAGCCCCAGCATTTT | CASSQDLSNQPQHF
NA | TRBD2 | 16 | TRBJ2-2 | TRBV5-4 | TGTGCCAGCAGCTTTAGACTAGCGGCGAACACCGGGGAGCTGTTTTTT | CASSFRLAANTGELFF
many | NA | 15 | TRBJ2-3 | TRBV12-3/TRBV12-4 | TGTGCCAGCAGTTTAGCGGCCGTCATAGCAGATACGCAGTATTTT | CASSLAAVIADTQYF
many | NA | 12 | TRBJ1-2 | TRBV28 | TGTGCCAGCAGTTTAGTTACCTATGGCTACACCTTC | CASSLVTYGYTF
many | NA | 12 | TRBJ2-3 | TRBV29-1 | TGCAGCGTCGGTCGTATCACAGATACGCAGTATTTT | CSVGRITDTQYF
many | NA | 13 | TRBJ2-7 | TRBV4-1 | TGCGCCAGCAGCCAAGATCACAAATACGAGCAGTACTTC | CASSQDHKYEQYF